This T cell receptor (beta chain) was retrieved from a study of cytomegalovirus exposure and HLA in healthy donors. Study-wide results and limits: A later look showed TCR association rates differing by HLA locus, highest for DRB1 and lowest for HLA-C. An analysis done earlier found most TCR beta V segments productive about 87% or about 30% of the time. Beyond CMV serostatus, there was no information to go on about immune exposure. Reports credit the classifier with highly specific, highly sensitive diagnosis of cytomegalovirus status.

Concerning this clone itself: The antigen remains unidentified.

Primers: 60 Vbeta forward and 13 Jbeta reverse. Repertoires were generated with immunoSEQ multiplex PCR, while TCRdb's copy carries only in-frame clones and drops some. The sample includes 30,000 to 40,000 clones, 65% to 75% seen only once; the top ten take about 9.5%. CDR3 size: 19 residues. CDR1 is SGHTS, CDR2 YDEGEE, per germline. Trimming removed 3 bases from V and 7 bases from J; junction bases left unmatched: 13. The specimen sequenced was PBMCs. This TCR was recovered from a man aged 35-49 years in good health and CMV-seropositive. The chain employs TRBV5-8 and TRBJ2-1; TRBD2 matches 16 bases. CDR3 loop: CASSSLPGLAGGPGNEQFF. The CDR3 DNA sequence: TGTGCCAGCAGCTCCTTACCGGGACTAGCGGGGGGGCCAGGGAATGAGCAGTTCTTC.